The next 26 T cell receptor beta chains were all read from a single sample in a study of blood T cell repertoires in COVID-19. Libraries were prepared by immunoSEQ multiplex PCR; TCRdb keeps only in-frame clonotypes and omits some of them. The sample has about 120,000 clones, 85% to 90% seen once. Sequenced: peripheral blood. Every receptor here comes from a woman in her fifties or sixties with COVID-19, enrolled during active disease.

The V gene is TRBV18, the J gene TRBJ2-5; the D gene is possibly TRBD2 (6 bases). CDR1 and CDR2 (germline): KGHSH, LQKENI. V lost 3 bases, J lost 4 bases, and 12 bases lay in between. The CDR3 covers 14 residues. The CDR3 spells CASSPRRDVETQYF. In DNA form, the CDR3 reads TGTGCCAGCTCACCGAGGAGGGACGTAGAGACCCAGTACTTC.

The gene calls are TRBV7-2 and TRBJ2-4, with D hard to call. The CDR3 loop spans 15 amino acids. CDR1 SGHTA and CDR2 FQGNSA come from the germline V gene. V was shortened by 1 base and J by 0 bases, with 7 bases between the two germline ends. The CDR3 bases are TGTGCCAGCAGCTTAGAAGTAGTAGCCAAAAACATTCAGTACTTC. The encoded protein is CASSLEVVAKNIQYF.

The CDR3 DNA reads TGTGCCAGCAGCGTAGCAGCCAGGGGGAAAACTAATGAAAAACTGTTTTTT. Its protein product is CASSVAARGKTNEKLFF. The V call is TRBV9, the J call TRBJ1-4, with TRBD1 matching over 7 bases. With 0 bases clipped from V and 1 base from J, the junction kept 6 bases outside the gene matches. Per germline, CDR1 SGDLS and CDR2 YYNGEE. The CDR3 totals 17 residues.

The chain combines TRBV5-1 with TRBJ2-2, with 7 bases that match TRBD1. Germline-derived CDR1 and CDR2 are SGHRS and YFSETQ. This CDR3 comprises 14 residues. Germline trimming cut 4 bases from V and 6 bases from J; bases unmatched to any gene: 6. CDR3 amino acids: CASSQGTAAGELFF. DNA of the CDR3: TGCGCCAGCAGCCAAGGGACAGCCGCCGGGGAGCTGTTTTTT.

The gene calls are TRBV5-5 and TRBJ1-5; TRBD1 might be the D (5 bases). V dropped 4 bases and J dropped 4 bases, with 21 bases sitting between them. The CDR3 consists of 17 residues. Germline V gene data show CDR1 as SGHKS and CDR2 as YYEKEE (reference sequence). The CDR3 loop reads CASSPSMVWGGNQPQHF. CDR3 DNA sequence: TGTGCCAGCAGCCCCTCAATGGTGTGGGGGGGAAATCAGCCCCAGCATTTT.

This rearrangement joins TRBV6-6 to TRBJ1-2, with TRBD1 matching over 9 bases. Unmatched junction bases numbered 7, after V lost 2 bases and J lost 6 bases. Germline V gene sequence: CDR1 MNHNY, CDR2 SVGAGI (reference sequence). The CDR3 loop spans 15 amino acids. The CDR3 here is CASSYVPWTGDGYTF. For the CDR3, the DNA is TGTGCCAGCAGTTACGTTCCTTGGACAGGGGATGGCTACACCTTC.

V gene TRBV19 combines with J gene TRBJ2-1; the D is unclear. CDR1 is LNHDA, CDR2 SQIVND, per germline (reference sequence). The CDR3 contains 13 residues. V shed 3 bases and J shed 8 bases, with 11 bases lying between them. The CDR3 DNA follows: TGTGCCAGTAGTATTAGATCATCGCATGAGCAGTTCTTC. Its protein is CASSIRSSHEQFF.

CDR3 in DNA: TGTGCCAGCAGACGGGACAGCGGAATCCCTGGCGAGCAGTACTTC. This codes for CASRRDSGIPGEQYF. The J gene is TRBJ2-7, the V gene TRBV2; 7 bases are a match to TRBD1. This CDR3 is built from 15 residues. The germline CDR1 and CDR2 sequences are SNHLY and FYNNEI. The ends lost 6 bases at V and 6 bases at J; junction bases unmatched: 14.

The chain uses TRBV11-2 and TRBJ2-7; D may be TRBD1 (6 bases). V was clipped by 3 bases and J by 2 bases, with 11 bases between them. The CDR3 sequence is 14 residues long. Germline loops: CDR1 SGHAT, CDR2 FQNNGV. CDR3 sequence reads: CASSFRDTTYEQYF. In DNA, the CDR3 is TGTGCCAGCAGCTTCCGGGACACAACCTACGAGCAGTACTTC.

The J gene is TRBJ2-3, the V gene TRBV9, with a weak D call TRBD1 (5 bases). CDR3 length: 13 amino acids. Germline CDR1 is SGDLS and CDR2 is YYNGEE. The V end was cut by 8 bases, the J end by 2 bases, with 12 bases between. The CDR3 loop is CASSDRTTDTQYF. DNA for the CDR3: TGTGCCAGTTCCGACAGAACCACAGATACGCAGTATTTT.

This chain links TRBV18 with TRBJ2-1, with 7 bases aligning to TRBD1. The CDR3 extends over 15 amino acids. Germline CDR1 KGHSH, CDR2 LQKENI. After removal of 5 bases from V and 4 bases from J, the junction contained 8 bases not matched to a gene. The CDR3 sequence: CASSATGTDYNEQFF. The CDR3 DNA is TGTGCCAGCTCAGCAACCGGGACAGATTACAATGAGCAGTTCTTC. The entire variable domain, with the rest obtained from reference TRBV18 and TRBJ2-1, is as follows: NAGVMQNPRHLVRRRGQEARLRCSPMKGHSHVYWYRQLPEEGLKFMVYLQKENIIDESGMPKERFSAEFPKEGPSILRIQQVVRGDSAAYFCASSATGTDYNEQFFGPGTRLTVL.

The CDR3 loop reads CASSLSGGGMNTGELFF. The CDR3 DNA follows: TGTGCCAGCAGCTTAAGTGGCGGCGGAATGAACACCGGGGAGCTGTTTTTT. This chain connects TRBV7-8 to TRBJ2-2; no reliable D call. The germline V gene has CDR1 SGHVS and CDR2 FQNEAQ. Trimming removed 2 bases from V and 1 base from J, with 14 bases in between. CDR3 size: 17 residues.

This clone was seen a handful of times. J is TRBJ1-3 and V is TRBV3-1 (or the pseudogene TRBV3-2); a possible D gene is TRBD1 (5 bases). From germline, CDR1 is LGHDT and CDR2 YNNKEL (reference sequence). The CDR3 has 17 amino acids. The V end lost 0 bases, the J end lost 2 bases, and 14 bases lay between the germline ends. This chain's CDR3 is CASSQDLSGRTGNTIYF. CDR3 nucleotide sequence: TGTGCCAGCAGCCAAGATCTCTCAGGGAGGACTGGAAACACCATATATTTT.

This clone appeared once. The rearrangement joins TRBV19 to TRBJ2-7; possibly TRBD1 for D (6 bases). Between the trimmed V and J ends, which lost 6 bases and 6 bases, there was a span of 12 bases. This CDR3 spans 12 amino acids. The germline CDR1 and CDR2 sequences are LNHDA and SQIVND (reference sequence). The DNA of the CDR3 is TGTGCCAGTAGGGCACAGGGTAGCGAGCAGTACTTC. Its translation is CASRAQGSEQYF.

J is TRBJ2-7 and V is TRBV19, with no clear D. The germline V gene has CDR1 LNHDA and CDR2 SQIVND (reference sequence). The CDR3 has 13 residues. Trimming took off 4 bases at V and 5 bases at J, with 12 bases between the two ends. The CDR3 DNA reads TGTGCCAGTAGTAACCTAGATTCGAACGAGCAGTACTTC. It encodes CASSNLDSNEQYF.

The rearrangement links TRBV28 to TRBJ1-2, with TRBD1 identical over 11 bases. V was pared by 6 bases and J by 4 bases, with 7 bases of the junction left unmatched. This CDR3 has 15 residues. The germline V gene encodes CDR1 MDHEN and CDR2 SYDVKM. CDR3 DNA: TGTGCCAGCAGCTTTGGACAGGGGGCAGGCTATGGCTACACCTTC. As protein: CASSFGQGAGYGYTF.

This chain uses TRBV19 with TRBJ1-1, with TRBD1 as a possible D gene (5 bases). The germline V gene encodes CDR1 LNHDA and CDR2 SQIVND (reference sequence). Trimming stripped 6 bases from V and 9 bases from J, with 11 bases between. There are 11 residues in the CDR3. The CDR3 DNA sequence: TGTGCCAGTAGGCAGGGTTCCAAAGCTTTCTTT. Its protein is CASRQGSKAFF.

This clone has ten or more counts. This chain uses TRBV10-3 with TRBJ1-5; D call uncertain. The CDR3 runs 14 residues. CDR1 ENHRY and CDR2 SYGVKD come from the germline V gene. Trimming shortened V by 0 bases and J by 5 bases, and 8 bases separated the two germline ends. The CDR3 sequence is CAISESNRDQPQHF. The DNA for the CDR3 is TGTGCCATCAGTGAGTCGAACAGAGATCAGCCCCAGCATTTT.

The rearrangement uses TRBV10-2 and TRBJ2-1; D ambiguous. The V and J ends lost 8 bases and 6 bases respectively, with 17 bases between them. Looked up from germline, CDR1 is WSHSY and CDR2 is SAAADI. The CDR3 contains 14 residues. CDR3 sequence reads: CASGGPLLPNEQFF. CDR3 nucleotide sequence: TGCGCCAGCGGTGGGCCCCTTTTACCCAATGAGCAGTTCTTC.

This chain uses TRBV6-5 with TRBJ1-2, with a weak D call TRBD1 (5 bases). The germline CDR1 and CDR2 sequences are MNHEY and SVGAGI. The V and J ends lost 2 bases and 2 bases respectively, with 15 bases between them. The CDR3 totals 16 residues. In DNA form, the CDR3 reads TGTGCCAGCAGTTACCGGGTTGGGCGGGGGAACTATGGCTACACCTTC. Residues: CASSYRVGRGNYGYTF.

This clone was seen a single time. The CDR3 coding sequence is TGTGCCAGCAGCAAACCGGGACAGGGGTCCGAGCAGTACTTC. Translated, it gives CASSKPGQGSEQYF. This chain connects TRBV11-1 to TRBJ2-7; 10 bases match TRBD1. The J segment lost 6 bases and the V segment lost 5 bases, leaving 7 bases of the junction unmatched. The CDR3 spans 14 residues. Germline loops: CDR1 SGHAT, CDR2 FQDESV (reference sequence).

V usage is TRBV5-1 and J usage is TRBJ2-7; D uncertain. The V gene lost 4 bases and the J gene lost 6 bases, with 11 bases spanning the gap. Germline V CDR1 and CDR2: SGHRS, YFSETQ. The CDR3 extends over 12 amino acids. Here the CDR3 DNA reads TGCGCCAGCAGCACTGGCACGGGCGAGCAGTACTTC. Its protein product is CASSTGTGEQYF.

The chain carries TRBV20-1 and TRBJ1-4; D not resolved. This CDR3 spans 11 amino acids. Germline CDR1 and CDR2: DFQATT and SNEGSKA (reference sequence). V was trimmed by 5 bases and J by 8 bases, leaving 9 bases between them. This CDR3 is CSAPSSEKLFF. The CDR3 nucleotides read TGCAGTGCTCCCAGTAGCGAAAAACTGTTTTTT.

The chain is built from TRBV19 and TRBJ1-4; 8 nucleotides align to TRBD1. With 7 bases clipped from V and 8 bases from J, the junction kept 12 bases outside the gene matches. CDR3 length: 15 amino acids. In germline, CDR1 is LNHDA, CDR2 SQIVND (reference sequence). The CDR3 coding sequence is TGTGCCAGTACCGGGGACCAGGGGGCCTGGGAAAAACTGTTTTTT. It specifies CASTGDQGAWEKLFF.

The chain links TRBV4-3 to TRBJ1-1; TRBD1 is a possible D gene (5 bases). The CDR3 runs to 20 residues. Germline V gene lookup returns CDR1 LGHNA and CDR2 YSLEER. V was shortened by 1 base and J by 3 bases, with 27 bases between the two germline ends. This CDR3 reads CASSQGSVWPSVVGDTEAFF. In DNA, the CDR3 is TGCGCCAGCAGCCAAGGCTCGGTGTGGCCGTCGGTAGTAGGGGACACTGAAGCTTTCTTT.

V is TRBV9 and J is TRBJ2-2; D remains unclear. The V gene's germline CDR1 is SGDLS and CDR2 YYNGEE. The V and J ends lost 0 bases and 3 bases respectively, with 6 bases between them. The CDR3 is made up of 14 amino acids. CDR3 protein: CASSVVGDTGELFF. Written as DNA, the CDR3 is TGTGCCAGCAGCGTAGTTGGAGACACCGGGGAGCTGTTTTTT.